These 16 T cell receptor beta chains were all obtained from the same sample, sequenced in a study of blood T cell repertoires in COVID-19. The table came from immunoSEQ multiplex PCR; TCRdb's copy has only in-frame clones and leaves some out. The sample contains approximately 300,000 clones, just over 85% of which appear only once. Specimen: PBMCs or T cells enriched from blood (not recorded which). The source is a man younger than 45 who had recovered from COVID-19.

This CDR3 reads CASSGWAGNTEAFF. The DNA of the CDR3 is TGTGCCAGTAGTGGATGGGCGGGGAACACTGAAGCTTTCTTT. The chain carries TRBV19 and TRBJ1-1; D is undetermined. The CDR3 contains 14 residues. Germline V CDR1 and CDR2: LNHDA, SQIVND (reference sequence). The germline V and J ends were trimmed by 5 bases and 1 base, with 11 bases remaining between them.

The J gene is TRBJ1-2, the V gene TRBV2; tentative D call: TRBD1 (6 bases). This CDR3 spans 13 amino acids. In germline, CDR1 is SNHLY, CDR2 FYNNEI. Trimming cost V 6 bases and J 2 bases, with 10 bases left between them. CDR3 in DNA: TGTGCCAGCAGCGATCAGGGGAACTATGGCTACACCTTC. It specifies CASSDQGNYGYTF. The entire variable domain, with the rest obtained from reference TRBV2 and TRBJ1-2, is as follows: EPEVTQTPSHQVTQMGQEVILRCVPISNHLYFYWYRQILGQKVEFLVSFYNNEISEKSEIFDDQFSVERPDGSNFTLKIRSTKLEDSAMYFCASSDQGNYGYTFGSGTRLTVV.

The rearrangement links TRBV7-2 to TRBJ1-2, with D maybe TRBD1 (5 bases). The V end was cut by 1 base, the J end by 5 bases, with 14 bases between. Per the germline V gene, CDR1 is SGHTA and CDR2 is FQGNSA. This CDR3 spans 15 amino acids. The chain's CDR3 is CASSLEPQVGYGYTF. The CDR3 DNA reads TGTGCCAGCAGCTTAGAACCACAGGTCGGGTATGGCTACACCTTC.

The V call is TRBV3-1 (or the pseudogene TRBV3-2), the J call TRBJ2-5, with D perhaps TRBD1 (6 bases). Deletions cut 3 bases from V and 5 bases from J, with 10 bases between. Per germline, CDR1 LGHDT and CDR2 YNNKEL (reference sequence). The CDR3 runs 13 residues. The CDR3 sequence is CASSQRTEETQYF. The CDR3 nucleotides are TGTGCCAGCAGCCAGAGGACAGAGGAGACCCAGTACTTC.

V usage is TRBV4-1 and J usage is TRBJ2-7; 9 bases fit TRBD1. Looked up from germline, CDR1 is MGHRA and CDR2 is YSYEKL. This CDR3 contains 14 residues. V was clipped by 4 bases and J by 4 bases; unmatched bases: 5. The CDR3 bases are TGCGCCAGCAGCCTTCCGGGACAGGGATACGAGCAGTACTTC. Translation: CASSLPGQGYEQYF.

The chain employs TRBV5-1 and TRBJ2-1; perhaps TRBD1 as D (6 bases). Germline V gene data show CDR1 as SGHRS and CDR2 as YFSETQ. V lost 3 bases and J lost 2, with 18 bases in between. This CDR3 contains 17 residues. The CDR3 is CASSSLQGSLTYNEQFF. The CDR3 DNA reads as TGCGCCAGCAGCTCCCTACAGGGTTCATTAACCTACAATGAGCAGTTCTTC.

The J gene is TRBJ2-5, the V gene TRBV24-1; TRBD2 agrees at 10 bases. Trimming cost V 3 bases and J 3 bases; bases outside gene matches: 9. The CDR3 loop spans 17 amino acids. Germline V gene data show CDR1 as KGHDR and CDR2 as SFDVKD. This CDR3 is CATSDLTSGYREETQYF. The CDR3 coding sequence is TGTGCCACCAGTGATCTGACTAGCGGGTACCGAGAAGAGACCCAGTACTTC.

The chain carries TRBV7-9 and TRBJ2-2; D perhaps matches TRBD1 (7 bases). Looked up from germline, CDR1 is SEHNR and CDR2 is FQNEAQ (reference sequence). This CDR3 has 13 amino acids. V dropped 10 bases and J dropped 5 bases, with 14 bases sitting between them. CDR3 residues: CATRTGGTGELFF. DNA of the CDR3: TGTGCCACTAGGACAGGAGGGACCGGGGAGCTGTTTTTT.

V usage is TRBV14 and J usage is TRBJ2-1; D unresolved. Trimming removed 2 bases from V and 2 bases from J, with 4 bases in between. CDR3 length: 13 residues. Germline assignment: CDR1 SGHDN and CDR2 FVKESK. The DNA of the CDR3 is TGTGCCAGCAGCCAAATCACCTACAATGAGCAGTTCTTC. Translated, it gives CASSQITYNEQFF. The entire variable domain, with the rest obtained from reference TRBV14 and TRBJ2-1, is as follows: EAGVTQFPSHSVIEKGQTVTLRCDPISGHDNLYWYRRVMGKEIKFLLHFVKESKQDESGMPNNRFLAERTGGTYSTLKVQPAELEDSGVYFCASSQITYNEQFFGPGTRLTVL.

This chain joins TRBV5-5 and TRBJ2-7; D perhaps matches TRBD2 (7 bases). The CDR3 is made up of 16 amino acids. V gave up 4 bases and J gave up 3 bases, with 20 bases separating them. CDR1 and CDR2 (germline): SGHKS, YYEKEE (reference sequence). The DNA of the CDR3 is TGTGCCAGCAGCCCAGGCCGAGGGGGGGGACTCTACGAGCAGTACTTC. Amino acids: CASSPGRGGGLYEQYF.

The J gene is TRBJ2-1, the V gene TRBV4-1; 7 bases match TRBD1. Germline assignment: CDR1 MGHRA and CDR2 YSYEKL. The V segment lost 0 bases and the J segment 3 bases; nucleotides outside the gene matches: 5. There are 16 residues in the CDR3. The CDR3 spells CASSQDTGTDYNEQFF. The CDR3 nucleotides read TGCGCCAGCAGCCAAGACACCGGGACAGACTACAATGAGCAGTTCTTC.

The CDR3 sequence is CASSRTGGASHETQYF. The CDR3 DNA sequence: TGTGCCAGCAGCCGGACAGGGGGCGCAAGTCACGAGACCCAGTACTTC. The chain employs TRBV28 and TRBJ2-5, with 11 bases that match TRBD1. The CDR3 has 16 residues. Germline V lookup: CDR1 MDHEN, CDR2 SYDVKM. V dropped 6 bases and J dropped 5; count of bases not matched to a gene: 11.

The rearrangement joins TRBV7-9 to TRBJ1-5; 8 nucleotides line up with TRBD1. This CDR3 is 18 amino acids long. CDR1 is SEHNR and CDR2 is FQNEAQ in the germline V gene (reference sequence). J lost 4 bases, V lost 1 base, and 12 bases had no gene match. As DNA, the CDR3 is TGTGCCAGCAGCTTAGGTCCGGGCAGGGGGCGAAGTAATCAGCCCCAGCATTTT. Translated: CASSLGPGRGRSNQPQHF.

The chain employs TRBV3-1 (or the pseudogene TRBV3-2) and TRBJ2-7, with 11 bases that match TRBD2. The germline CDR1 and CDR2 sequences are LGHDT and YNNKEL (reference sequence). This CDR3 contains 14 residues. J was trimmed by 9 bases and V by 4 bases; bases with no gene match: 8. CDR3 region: CASSPSGGRSRQYF. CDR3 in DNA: TGTGCCAGCAGCCCTAGCGGGGGGCGCTCGCGGCAGTACTTC.

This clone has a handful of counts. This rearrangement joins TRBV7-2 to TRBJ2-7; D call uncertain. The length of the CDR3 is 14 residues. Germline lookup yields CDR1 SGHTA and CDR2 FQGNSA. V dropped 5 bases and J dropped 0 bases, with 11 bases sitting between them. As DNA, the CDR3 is TGTGCCAGCAGCCGCACCATGAGCTCCTACGAGCAGTACTTC. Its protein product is CASSRTMSSYEQYF.

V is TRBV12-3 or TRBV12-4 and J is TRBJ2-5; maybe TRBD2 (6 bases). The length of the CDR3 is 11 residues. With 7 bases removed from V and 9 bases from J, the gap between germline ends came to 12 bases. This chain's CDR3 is CASTPGGAQYF. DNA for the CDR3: TGTGCCAGCACCCCCGGCGGGGCCCAGTACTTC.